This T cell receptor beta chain was documented in a study of CD8+CD57+ T cells in acquired aplastic anemia. Researchers used genomic DNA as the template to profile TCR beta VDJ and CDR3. TCRdb re-analysed the reads in MiXCR, keeping a single row per CDR3 protein. Found here are about 58,000 distinct CDR3 sequences, roughly three fifths of them singletons; the top ten hold roughly 15%. Findings and caveats of the study: Between the patient and control groups, CD8+ Simpson's diversity did not differ significantly.

All sequencing subjects had displayed CD8+CD57+ cell expansion on flow cytometry. All participating patients were living with severe acquired aplastic anemia. The study sampled blood from patients who had received no therapy. For this clonotype: As yet, its antigen is unknown.

Sequenced: sorted CD4+, CD8+, or CD8+CD57+ T cells (not recorded which) from PBMCs. This clonotype originated in a human donor with aplastic anemia.

The CDR3 region is CASSLLTSGGLGELFF. The CDR3, as DNA: TGTGCCAGCAGCCTACTAACTAGCGGGGGACTCGGGGAGCTGTTTTTT. The genes are TRBV11-2 and TRBJ2-2, with 11 bases matching TRBD2. Germline-derived CDR1 and CDR2 are SGHAT and FQNNGV. The V and J ends lost 5 bases and 7 bases, in that order; junction bases with no gene match: 9. This CDR3 contains 16 residues.